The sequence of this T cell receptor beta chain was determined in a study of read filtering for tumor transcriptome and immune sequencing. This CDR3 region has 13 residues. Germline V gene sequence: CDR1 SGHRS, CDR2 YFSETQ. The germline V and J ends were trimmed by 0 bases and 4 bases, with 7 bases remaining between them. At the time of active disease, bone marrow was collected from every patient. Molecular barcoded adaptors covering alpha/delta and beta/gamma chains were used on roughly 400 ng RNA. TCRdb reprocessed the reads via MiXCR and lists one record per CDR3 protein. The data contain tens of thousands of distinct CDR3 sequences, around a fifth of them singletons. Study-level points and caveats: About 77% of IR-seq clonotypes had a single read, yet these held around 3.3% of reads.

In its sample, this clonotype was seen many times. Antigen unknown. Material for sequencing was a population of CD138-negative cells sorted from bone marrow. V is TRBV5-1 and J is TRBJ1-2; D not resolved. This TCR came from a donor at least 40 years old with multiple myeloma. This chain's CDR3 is CASSLDNFYGYTF. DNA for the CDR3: TGCGCCAGCAGCTTGGACAACTTCTATGGCTACACCTTC.